Reported below is one T cell receptor beta chain. As yet, its antigen is unknown. Germline-derived CDR1 and CDR2 are SGHRS and YFSETQ. The CDR3 is 15 residues long. V gave up 1 base and J gave up 2 bases, with 13 bases separating them. Time point given: week 47, end of study. Alongside topical imiquimod, each dose of vaccine comprised 300 ug of mutant IDH1 20-mer peptide. TCRdb's table, derived via immunoSEQ multiplex PCR, lists solely in-frame clones and lacks some. The data hold 30,000 to 35,000 clones, with approximately 89% observed a single time. The data stem from a study of a mutant IDH1 vaccine in newly diagnosed glioma. Study-level background: Most patients had received both radiotherapy and temozolomide, the prior options being radiotherapy, temozolomide, or both.

This TCR derives from a man aged 40-49 years with glioma. The chain links TRBV5-1 to TRBJ2-7, with D possibly being TRBD2 (5 bases). This sample comprised PBMCs, obtained from a glioma patient whose treatment included an IDH1 peptide vaccine. The CDR3 DNA reads TGCGCCAGCAGCTTGCGGGGAGCCCGCCCCTACGAGCAGTACGTC. Translation gives CASSLRGARPYEQYV.